The 5 T cell receptor beta chains given below trace back to one sample, sequenced in a study of shared clonotypes between healthy human individuals. Generated by immunoSEQ multiplex PCR, the TCRdb table keeps only in-frame clones and is missing some. The sample lists roughly 2.4 million clones; roughly 95% were seen once. The specimen was naive CD4+ T cells sorted from blood. Subset specified: CD45RA+ positively selected. The receptors were sampled from a young man in good health.

The chain uses TRBV18 and TRBJ1-1; tentative D call: TRBD1 (5 bases). Germline CDR1 reads KGHSH; CDR2 reads LQKENI. The germline V and J ends were trimmed by 2 bases and 0 bases, with 13 bases remaining between them. There are 16 residues in the CDR3. CDR3 amino acids: CASSPTTGAMNTEAFF. CDR3 sequence (DNA): TGTGCCAGCTCACCAACCACAGGAGCCATGAACACTGAAGCTTTCTTT.

V usage is TRBV5-1 and J usage is TRBJ2-1, with D possibly being TRBD1 or TRBD2 (6 bases each). The CDR3 is made up of 15 amino acids. The V gene's germline CDR1 is SGHRS and CDR2 YFSETQ. Trimming removed 0 bases at V and 9 bases at J, with 16 bases between. CDR3 coding DNA: TGCGCCAGCAGCTTGGAGTCTCGGGGGCGCGGTGAGCAGTTCTTC. Its translation is CASSLESRGRGEQFF.

CDR3 nucleotide sequence: TGTGCCATCAGTCGGGACACTGGAAACACCATATATTTT. Amino acid sequence: CAISRDTGNTIYF. The chain is built from TRBV10-3 and TRBJ1-3, with a tentative D call TRBD1 (6 bases). Germline CDR1 ENHRY, CDR2 SYGVKD. Trimming shortened V by 5 bases and J by 2 bases, and 7 bases separated the two germline ends. The CDR3 is 13 amino acids.

The gene calls are TRBV28 and TRBJ2-4, with 7 bases identical to TRBD1. Trimming cost V 5 bases and J 2 bases; bases outside gene matches: 6. The germline gives CDR1 MDHEN, CDR2 SYDVKM. The CDR3 spans 15 residues. The CDR3 protein is CASSLTGQTKNIQYF. The DNA for the CDR3 is TGTGCCAGCAGTCTTACGGGACAGACCAAAAACATTCAGTACTTC.

V and J are TRBV5-5 and TRBJ2-7; possibly TRBD2 for D (5 bases). This CDR3 region has 12 residues. Trimming cost V 3 bases and J 4 bases, with 8 bases left between them. CDR1 and CDR2 from the germline V gene are SGHKS and YYEKEE (reference sequence). The CDR3 loop is CASSSREYEQYF. The CDR3 DNA reads TGTGCCAGCAGCTCAAGGGAGTACGAGCAGTACTTC. Combining the CDR3 with reference TRBV5-5 and TRBJ2-7 gives the whole variable domain DAGVTQSPTHLIKTRGQQVTLRCSPISGHKSVSWYQQVLGQGPQFIFQYYEKEERGRGNFPDRFSARQFPNYSSELNVNALLLGDSALYLCASSSREYEQYFGPGTRLTVT.